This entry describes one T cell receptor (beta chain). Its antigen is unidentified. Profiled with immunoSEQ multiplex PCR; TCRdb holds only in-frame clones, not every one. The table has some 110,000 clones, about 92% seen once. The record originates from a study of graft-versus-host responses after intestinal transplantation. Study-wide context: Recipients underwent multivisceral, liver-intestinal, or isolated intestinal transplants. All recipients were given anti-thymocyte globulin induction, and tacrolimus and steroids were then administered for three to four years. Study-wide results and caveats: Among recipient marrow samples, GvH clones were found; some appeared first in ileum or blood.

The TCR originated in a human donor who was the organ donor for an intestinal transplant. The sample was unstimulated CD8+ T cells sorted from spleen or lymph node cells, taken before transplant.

Here the CDR3 DNA reads TGTGCCACCCACCCGCAGGGGCGCATCCCTTTCTTT. This gives the protein CATHPQGRIPFF. The rearrangement joins TRBV19 to TRBJ1-1; D perhaps matches TRBD1 (6 bases). The CDR3 contains 12 residues. Germline V gene lookup returns CDR1 LNHDA and CDR2 SQIVND (reference sequence). V was pared by 10 bases and J by 12 bases, with 21 bases between.